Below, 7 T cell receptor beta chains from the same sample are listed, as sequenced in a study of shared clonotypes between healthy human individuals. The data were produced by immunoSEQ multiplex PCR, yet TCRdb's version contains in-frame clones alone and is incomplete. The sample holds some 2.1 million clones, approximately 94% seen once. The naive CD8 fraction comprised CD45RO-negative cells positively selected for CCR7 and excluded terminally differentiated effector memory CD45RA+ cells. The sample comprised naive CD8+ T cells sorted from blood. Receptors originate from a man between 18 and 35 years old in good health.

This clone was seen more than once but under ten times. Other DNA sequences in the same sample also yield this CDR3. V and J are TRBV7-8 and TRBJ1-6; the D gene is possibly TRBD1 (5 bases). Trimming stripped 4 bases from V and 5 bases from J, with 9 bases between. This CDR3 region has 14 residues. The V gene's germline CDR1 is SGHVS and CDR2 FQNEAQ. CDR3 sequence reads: CASSSGTDNSPLHF. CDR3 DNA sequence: TGTGCCAGCAGCTCCGGGACCGATAATTCACCCCTCCACTTT.

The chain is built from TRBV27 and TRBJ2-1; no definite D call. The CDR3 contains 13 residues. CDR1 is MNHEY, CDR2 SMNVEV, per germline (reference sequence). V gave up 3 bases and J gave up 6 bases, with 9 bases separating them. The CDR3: CASSFEGFNEQFF. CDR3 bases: TGTGCCAGCAGTTTCGAAGGGTTCAATGAGCAGTTCTTC.

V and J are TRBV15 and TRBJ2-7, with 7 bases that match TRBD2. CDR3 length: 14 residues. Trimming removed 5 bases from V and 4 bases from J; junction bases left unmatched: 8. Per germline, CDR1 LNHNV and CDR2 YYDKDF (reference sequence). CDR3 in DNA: TGTGCCACCAGCGTCCAGGACGGGGGGTACGAGCAGTACTTC. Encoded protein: CATSVQDGGYEQYF.

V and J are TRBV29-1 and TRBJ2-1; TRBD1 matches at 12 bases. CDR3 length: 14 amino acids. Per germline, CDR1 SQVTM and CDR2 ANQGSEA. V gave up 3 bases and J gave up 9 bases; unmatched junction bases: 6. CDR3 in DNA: TGCAGCGTTGAGGGACAGGGGGCGTCCATTGAGCAGTTCTTC. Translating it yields CSVEGQGASIEQFF.

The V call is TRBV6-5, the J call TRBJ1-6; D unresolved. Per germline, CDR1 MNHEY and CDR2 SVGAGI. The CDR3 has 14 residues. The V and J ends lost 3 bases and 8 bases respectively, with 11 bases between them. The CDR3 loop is CASSYLGFDSPLHF. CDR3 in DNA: TGTGCCAGCAGTTATTTGGGGTTTGATTCACCCCTCCACTTT.

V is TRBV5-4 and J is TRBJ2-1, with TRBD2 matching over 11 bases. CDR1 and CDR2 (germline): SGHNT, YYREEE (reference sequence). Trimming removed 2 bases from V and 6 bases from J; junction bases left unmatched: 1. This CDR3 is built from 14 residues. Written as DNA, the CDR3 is TGTGCCAGCAGCTTTAGCGGGGGGGCCAATGAGCAGTTCTTC. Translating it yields CASSFSGGANEQFF.

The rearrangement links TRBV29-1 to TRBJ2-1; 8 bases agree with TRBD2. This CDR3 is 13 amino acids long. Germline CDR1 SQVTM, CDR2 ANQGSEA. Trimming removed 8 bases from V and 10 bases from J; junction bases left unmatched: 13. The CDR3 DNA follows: TGCAGCATCTGGGGAGGTAGCGGGAAGGAGCAGTTCTTC. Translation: CSIWGGSGKEQFF.